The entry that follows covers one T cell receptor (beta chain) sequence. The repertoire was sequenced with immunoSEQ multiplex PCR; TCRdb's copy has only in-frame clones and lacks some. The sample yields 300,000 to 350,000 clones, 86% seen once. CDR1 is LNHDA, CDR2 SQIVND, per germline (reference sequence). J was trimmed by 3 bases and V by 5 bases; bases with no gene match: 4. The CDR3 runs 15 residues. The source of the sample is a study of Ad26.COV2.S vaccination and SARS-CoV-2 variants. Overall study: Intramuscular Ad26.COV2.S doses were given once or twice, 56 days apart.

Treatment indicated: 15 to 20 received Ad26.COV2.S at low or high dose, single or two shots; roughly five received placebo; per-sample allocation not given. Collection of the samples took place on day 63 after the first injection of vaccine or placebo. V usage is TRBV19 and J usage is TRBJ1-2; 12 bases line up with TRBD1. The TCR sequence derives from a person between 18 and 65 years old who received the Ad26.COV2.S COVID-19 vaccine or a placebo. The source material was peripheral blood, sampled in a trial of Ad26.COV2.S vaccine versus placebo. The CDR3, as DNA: TGTGCCAGTAGTCCCGGGACAGGGGGCTACTATGGCTACACCTTC. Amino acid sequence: CASSPGTGGYYGYTF.